This T cell receptor (beta chain) was retrieved from a study of human T cells and chemical hapten exposure (dated by TCRdb to the early 2020s). In the study overall: For sensitization, 2% DPC in acetone was applied to a 2 cm by 2 cm area of upper inner arm skin. Blood samples were taken from patients before sensitization (week 0) and at 2, 6 and about 24 weeks after DPC sensitization. Libraries were combined into a pool for sequencing, and differences in TCR yield between samples came mainly from small differences in library volumes within the pool. Peripheral blood TCR repertoire changes were tracked in vivo in alopecia patients during primary and secondary sensitization to the hapten diphenylcyclopropenone (DPC). Throughout the study period of 20 to 25 weeks, patients also received therapeutic DPC doses to the scalp every week. Blood for TCR sequencing was provided by twenty-nine alopecia patients at one to four time points (pre-sensitization, 2, 6 and 24 weeks). Alopecia areata with under or over 50% scalp involvement, alopecia totalis and alopecia universalis were represented in the patient cohort, which was mostly female. Patch tests used Finn chambers with 0.01% DPC on the upper back, scored after 6 days by International Contact Dermatitis Research Group standards. The research as a whole found: The number of TCRs above 1 in 1000 frequency did not change with DPC sensitization; there was no evidence of global repertoire structure alterations. After repeated subsampling, changes were observed in the strength of the expansion versus patch-test correlation and in the threshold at which the correlation became significant. Significantly more large CDR3 similarity clusters were formed by expanded TCRs than by pre-sensitization or healthy control sets, consistent with antigen-driven responses. A positive correlation was found between the number of PT1 expanded TCRs and patch test score, with significance reached at thresholds 8, 16 and 32 but not 4. Because every patient had alopecia, a presumed autoimmune disease, the patients' immune response might differ from that of healthy individuals.

The time point label corresponds to: pre-sensitization, week 0. This specimen's treatment or condition label, interpreted: therapeutic diphenylcyclopropenone sensitization with weekly scalp DPC. At every patch-test visit, the blood draw took place before the patch test was put on. Eligible patients were aged 18 to 70, diagnosed with alopecia, deemed suitable for DPC therapy, and excluded if pregnant. Total RNA was isolated from unfractionated whole blood collected in Tempus Blood RNA tubes. As to this clonotype: The antigen this receptor binds is unknown. No base-level quality is on record; no much larger clone is a single base apart.

V loses 4 bases of germline sequence and J loses 2 bases, and the interval between the two ends is 17 bases. The CDR3 sequence holds 16 residues, the cysteine and phenylalanine included. Solely the CDR3 DNA is kept, with 48 bases framed from the first base. From a lookup of the germline V gene (reference sequence), CDR1 and CDR2 are LNHDA and SQIVND. The library was generated by RACE. TCRdb records NextSeq 500 as the sequencer. During library preparation, unique molecular identifiers were attached to individual cDNA molecules so that TCRs could be counted in a quantitative, reproducible way. For every blood RNA sample, sequencing covered both the TCR alpha and TCR beta chains. The study's processing was this. The median number of TCRs per sample was roughly 100,000, ranging from about 20,000 to 750,000. The Decombinator software suite was used to annotate the V, J and CDR3 of the TCR reads. To make PS versus PT1 abundance plots, every sample was subsampled to the same number of TCRs (28,000). Expanded TCRs were defined as absent before sensitization and observed at least eight times at the 2-week time point. TCRdb's own reprocessing of the public reads used fastp at Q25 and MiXCR and kept productive beta chains. Identical CDR3 protein sequences are pooled into one entry, listed with their most common genes and DNA. The V and J calls were determined by TCRdb, not by the authors. Present in this sample are fewer than 350,000 distinct CDR3 sequences, almost 8% of which were seen just once. The ten largest clones represent 0.9% to 1.5% of the sample.

The clonotype originates from a young man with alopecia areata. Some clones in this sample may be carry-over from other donors' samples. The sequences come from whole blood, collected in connection with sensitization to the hapten diphenylcyclopropenone (DPC). This chain is built from TRBV19 and TRBJ1-1; the D gene is unclear. The nucleotides are TGTGCCAGTAGTACTCCTCCCCCCTGGGTTAACACTGAAGCTTTCTTT. Its amino acids are CASSTPPPWVNTEAFF.